These T cell receptor beta chains were read from a single sample in a study of cytomegalovirus exposure and HLA in healthy donors. Produced via immunoSEQ multiplex PCR; TCRdb's table is partial and in-frame only. The data hold under 250,000 clones, with 82% observed a single time. The specimen was PBMCs. These receptors were obtained from a middle-aged woman in good health and CMV-seronegative. CDR3s include the opening cysteine and the closing phenylalanine or tryptophan. D genes are given only for firm matches. Clone size is given for some rows only: seen once, a few or many times, or a class if the clone is expanded.

D	V	J	size	DNA	CDR3
TRBD1	TRBV27	TRBJ1-2	-	TGTGCCAGCAGTTCTCGGACAGGGGGGAAACTGGAAAACTATGGCTACACCTTC	CASSSRTGGKLENYGYTF
-	TRBV27	TRBJ2-3	-	TGTGCCAGCAGCTGGGGTAACGGGGCAGATACGCAGTATTTT	CASSWGNGADTQYF
-	TRBV11-2	TRBJ2-2	-	TGTGCCAGCAGCTTAGCAGGGTATAGGGCCGGGGAGCTGTTTTTT	CASSLAGYRAGELFF
TRBD2	TRBV4-1	TRBJ2-1	-	TGCGCCAGCAGCCAAGACTGGGTTGGCGGGAGGGCGGCCAATGAGCAGTTCTTC	CASSQDWVGGRAANEQFF
-	TRBV27	TRBJ1-1	-	TGTGCCAGCAGTTCGCTCGGGGGGTCGTTTAAAGCTTTCTTT	CASSSLGGSFKAFF
TRBD1	TRBV28	TRBJ1-2	-	TGTGCCGGCGCAACAGGGGTGGAAGGCTACACCTTC	CAGATGVEGYTF
-	TRBV27	TRBJ2-7	-	TGTGCCAGCAGGACCACAGGGAATATTGCCTACGAGCAGTACTTC	CASRTTGNIAYEQYF
TRBD2	TRBV19	TRBJ2-7	-	TGTGCCAGTAGATCGGGAGCGGGAGGGCCGTCTTACGAGCAGTACTTC	CASRSGAGGPSYEQYF
-	TRBV7-9	TRBJ2-2	-	TGTGCCAGCAGCTTAGGCGTACAGACCGGGGAGCTGTTTTTT	CASSLGVQTGELFF
-	TRBV6-5	TRBJ2-1	few	TGTGCCAGCAGTTGGAGGGATTATGGTGAGCAGTTCTTC	CASSWRDYGEQFF
-	TRBV2	TRBJ1-1	-	TGTGCCAGCAACGAGGGTCTGAACACTGAAGCTTTCTTT	CASNEGLNTEAFF
TRBD1	TRBV5-5	TRBJ2-7	-	TGTGCCAGCAGCTGGGGGAGGACAGGGGCTTACGAGCAGTACTTC	CASSWGRTGAYEQYF
-	TRBV7-2	TRBJ1-2	few	TGTGCCAGCAGCTTAGCTGCGGTGCGTGGCTACACCTTC	CASSLAAVRGYTF
-	TRBV5-1	TRBJ2-3	-	TGCGCCAGCAGGCTACAGGGTCTTGATACGCAGTATTTT	CASRLQGLDTQYF
TRBD1	TRBV28	TRBJ1-3	few	TGTGCCGGATCAACAGGGGGCACTGGAAACACCATATATTTT	CAGSTGGTGNTIYF
TRBD1	TRBV27	TRBJ2-7	few	TGTGCCAGCAGGCCAACAGGGGGCCTTTCCGAGCAGTACTTC	CASRPTGGLSEQYF
TRBD1	TRBV30	TRBJ1-3	-	TGTGCCTGGAGTAGGACAGGGCGCTGGGGAAACACCATATATTTT	CAWSRTGRWGNTIYF
TRBD1	TRBV4-1	TRBJ1-3	-	TGCGCCAGCAGCCAAGCAGGGACAGCCCACTCTGGAAACACCATATATTTT	CASSQAGTAHSGNTIYF
TRBD1	TRBV2	TRBJ1-3	-	TGTGCCAGCAGTGGCTATAGGGACAGTACAGGAAACACCATATATTTT	CASSGYRDSTGNTIYF
-	TRBV9	TRBJ2-2	-	TGTGCCAGCAGCGACCGGGTCGCGGGCGGGGAGCTGTTTTTT	CASSDRVAGGELFF
-	TRBV28	TRBJ2-7	-	TGTGCCAGCACCCAGGGTCTTCCCTACGAGCAGTACTTC	CASTQGLPYEQYF
-	TRBV5-1	TRBJ2-1	-	TGCGCCAGCAGCCGTCAGGGGGGCTCCTACAATGAGCAGTTCTTC	CASSRQGGSYNEQFF
-	TRBV30	TRBJ1-3	-	TGTGCCTGGAGATCCGGCGGGCCGAGTCGGACCATATATTTT	CAWRSGGPSRTIYF
-	TRBV28	TRBJ1-4	-	TGTGCCAGCAGCTACCCCTTTGAAAAACTGTTTTTT	CASSYPFEKLFF
TRBD2	TRBV10-2	TRBJ2-1	-	TGCGCCAGCAGTCTAGCGGGAGGGATTGAGCAGTTCTTC	CASSLAGGIEQFF
-	TRBV14	TRBJ2-1	-	TGTGCCAGCAGTAGGATGACTGGCTCCTACAATGAGCAGTTCTTC	CASSRMTGSYNEQFF
-	TRBV5-1	TRBJ2-7	-	TGCGCCAGCAGTCCCGGAGGGATACCCGAGCAGTACTTC	CASSPGGIPEQYF